The entry that follows covers one T cell receptor (beta chain) sequence. Its antigen is not known. This sample was included in a study of cytomegalovirus exposure and HLA in healthy donors. The CDR3 contains 17 residues. V trimming: 0 bases; J trimming: 4 bases; junction bases outside the gene matches: 8. CDR1 and CDR2 (germline): SGHDT, YYEEEE. Study observations and caveats: The study put 150 or so TCR beta chains on its list as cytomegalovirus-associated.

All the people who gave samples were healthy bone marrow donors. The PCR had 60 Vbeta and 13 Jbeta primers. Libraries were prepared by immunoSEQ multiplex PCR; TCRdb keeps only in-frame clonotypes and omits some of them. This table has 180,000 or so clones, 77% appearing once. Sequenced sample: PBMCs. V usage is TRBV5-6 and J usage is TRBJ2-1; 9 bases are shared with TRBD2. This clonotype was sampled from a man between 18 and 29 years old in good health and CMV-seronegative. In nucleotides, the CDR3 is TGTGCCAGCAGCTTGGTCGGGAGCGGGGGGATTTACAATGAGCAGTTCTTC. It specifies CASSLVGSGGIYNEQFF.